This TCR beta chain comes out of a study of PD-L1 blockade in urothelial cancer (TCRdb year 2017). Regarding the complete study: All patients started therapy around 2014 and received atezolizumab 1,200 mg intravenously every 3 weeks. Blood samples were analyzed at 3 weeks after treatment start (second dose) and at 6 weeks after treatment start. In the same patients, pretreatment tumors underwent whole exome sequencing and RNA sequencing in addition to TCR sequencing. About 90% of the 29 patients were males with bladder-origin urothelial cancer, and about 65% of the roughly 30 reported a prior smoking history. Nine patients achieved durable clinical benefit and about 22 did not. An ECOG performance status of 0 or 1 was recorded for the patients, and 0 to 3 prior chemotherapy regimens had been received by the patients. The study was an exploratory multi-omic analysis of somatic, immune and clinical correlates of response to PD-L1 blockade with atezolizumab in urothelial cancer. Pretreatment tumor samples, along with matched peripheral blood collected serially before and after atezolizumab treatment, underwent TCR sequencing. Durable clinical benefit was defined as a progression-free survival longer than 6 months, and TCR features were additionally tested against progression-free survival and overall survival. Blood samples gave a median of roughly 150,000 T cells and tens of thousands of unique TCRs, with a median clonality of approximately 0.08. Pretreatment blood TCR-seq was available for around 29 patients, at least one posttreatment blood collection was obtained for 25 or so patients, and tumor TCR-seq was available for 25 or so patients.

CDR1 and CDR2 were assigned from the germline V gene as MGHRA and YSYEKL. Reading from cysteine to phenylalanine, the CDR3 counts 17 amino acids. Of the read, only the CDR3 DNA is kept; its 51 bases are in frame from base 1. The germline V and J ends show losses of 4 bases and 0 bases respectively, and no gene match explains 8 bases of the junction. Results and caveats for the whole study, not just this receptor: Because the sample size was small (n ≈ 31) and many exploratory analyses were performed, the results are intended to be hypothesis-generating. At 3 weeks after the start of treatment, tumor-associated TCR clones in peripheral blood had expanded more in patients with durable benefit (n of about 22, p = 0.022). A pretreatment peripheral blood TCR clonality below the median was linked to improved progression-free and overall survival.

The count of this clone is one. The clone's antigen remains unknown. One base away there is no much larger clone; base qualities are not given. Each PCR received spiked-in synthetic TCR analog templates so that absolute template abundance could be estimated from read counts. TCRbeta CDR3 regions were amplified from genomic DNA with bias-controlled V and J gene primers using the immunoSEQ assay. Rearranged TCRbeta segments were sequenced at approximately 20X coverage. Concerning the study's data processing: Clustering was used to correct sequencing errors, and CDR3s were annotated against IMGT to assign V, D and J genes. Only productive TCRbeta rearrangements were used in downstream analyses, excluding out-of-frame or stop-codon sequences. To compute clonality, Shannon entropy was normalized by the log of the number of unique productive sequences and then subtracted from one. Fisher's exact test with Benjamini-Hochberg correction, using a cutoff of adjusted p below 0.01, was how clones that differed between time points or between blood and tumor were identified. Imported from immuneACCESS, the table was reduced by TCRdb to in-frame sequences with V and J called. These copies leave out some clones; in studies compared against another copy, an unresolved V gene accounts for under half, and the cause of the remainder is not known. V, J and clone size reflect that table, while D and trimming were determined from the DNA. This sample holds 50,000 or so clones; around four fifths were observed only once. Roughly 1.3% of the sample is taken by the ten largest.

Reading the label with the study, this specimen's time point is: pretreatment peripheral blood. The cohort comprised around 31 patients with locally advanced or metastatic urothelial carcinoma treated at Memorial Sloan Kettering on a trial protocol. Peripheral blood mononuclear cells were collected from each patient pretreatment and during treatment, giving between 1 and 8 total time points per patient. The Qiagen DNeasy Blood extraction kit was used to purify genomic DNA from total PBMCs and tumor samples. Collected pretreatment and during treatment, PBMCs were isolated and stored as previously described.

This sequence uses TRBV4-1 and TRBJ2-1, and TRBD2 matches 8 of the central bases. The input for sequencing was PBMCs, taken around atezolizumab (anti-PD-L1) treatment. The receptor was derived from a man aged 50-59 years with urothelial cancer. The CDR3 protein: CASSLQSGTSSYNEQFF. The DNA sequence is TGCGCCAGCAGCCTACAGTCCGGGACTAGCTCCTACAATGAGCAGTTCTTC.